This T cell receptor beta chain is from a study of blood T cell repertoires in COVID-19. Whole-study context: Italy, Spain and the United States were the sources of the convalescent and acute COVID-19 samples. PBMCs, B-cell-depleted T cells, or T cells were the source of the cDNA or gDNA that made up the material.

The participants were between roughly 18 and 100 years old and came from roughly 24 US areas. In assigning cohorts, the study relied on participant-reported clinical history. Profiling relied on immunoSEQ multiplex PCR, and the TCRdb table lists in-frame clones only, not all of them. Among about 200,000 clones, approximately 80% were seen once, and the ten largest hold around 5.2%. Input material: PBMCs or T cells enriched from blood (not recorded which). The receptor was derived from an older woman with acute COVID-19.

In DNA, the CDR3 is TGTGCCAGCAGCTTAGCGGAGAGGGATGGCTACACCTTC. Amino acids: CASSLAERDGYTF. This chain connects TRBV7-2 to TRBJ1-2, with D unresolved. Germline CDR1 reads SGHTA; CDR2 reads FQGNSA. V lost 0 bases and J lost 6, with 8 bases in between. The length of the CDR3 is 13 residues.